The 21 T cell receptor beta chains presented below share a single source sample, sequenced in a study of T cell repertoires in cytomegalovirus infection. These receptors have no known antigen. Via MiXCR, TCRdb re-called the reads, giving one row per CDR3 protein. Among 650,000 to 900,000 distinct CDR3 sequences listed, about 29% were seen once. Material: cultured CD8+ T cells from PBMCs, obtained from culture after CMV antigen stimulation. The receptors here all came from a human donor in good health (CMV status not recorded). Some clones in this sample may be carry-over from other donors' samples.

This chain joins TRBV3-1 and TRBJ1-2; D is unresolved. Trimming cost V 1 base and J 4 bases, with 4 bases left between them. Germline lookup yields CDR1 LGHDT and CDR2 YNNKEL (reference sequence). The CDR3 has 12 residues. The CDR3 reads CASSQVFYGYTF. The CDR3 DNA follows: TGTGCCAGCAGCCAAGTTTTCTATGGCTACACCTTC. Looking up the rest from reference TRBV3-1 and TRBJ1-2 gives the full variable domain: DTAVSQTPKYLVTQMGNDKSIKCEQNLGHDTMYWYKQDSKKFLKIMFSYNNKELIINETVPNRFSPKSPDKAHLNLHINSLELGDSAVYFCASSQVFYGYTFGSGTRLTVV.

This clonotype was recorded at least ten times. This rearrangement joins TRBV11-2 to TRBJ2-1; the match to TRBD2 covers 13 bases. This CDR3 is built from 19 residues. Germline CDR1 reads SGHAT; CDR2 reads FQNNGV. The trim removed 4 bases at V and 0 bases at J, leaving 9 bases unmatched. The CDR3 protein is CASSYVGLAGVSSYNEQFF. In DNA, the CDR3 is TGTGCCAGCAGCTACGTCGGACTAGCGGGGGTGAGCTCCTACAATGAGCAGTTCTTC.

The genes are TRBV10-3 and TRBJ2-1; D is undetermined. The germline gives CDR1 ENHRY, CDR2 SYGVKD. This CDR3 region has 15 residues. With 3 bases removed from V and 0 bases from J, the gap between germline ends came to 9 bases. CDR3 coding DNA: TGTGCCATCAGTGAAGCTGGCAGCTCCTACAATGAGCAGTTCTTC. It codes for CAISEAGSSYNEQFF.

The rearrangement links TRBV19 to TRBJ2-3; D remains unclear. This CDR3 has 12 amino acids. The germline CDR1 and CDR2 sequences are LNHDA and SQIVND (reference sequence). V dropped 0 bases and J dropped 5 bases, with 3 bases sitting between them. CDR3 protein: CASSIDEDTQYF. The CDR3 coding sequence is TGTGCCAGTAGTATAGATGAAGATACGCAGTATTTT. The complete variable domain, with remaining parts taken from reference TRBV19 and TRBJ2-3, reads DGGITQSPKYLFRKEGQNVTLSCEQNLNHDAMYWYRQDPGQGLRLIYYSQIVNDFQKGDIAEGYSVSREKKESFPLTVTSAQKNPTAFYLCASSIDEDTQYFGPGTRLTVL.

In this sample, this clonotype turned up a few times. The chain is built from TRBV7-6 and TRBJ2-2, with D possibly being TRBD1 (6 bases). V was clipped by 1 base and J by 4 bases, with 10 bases between them. Germline CDR1 and CDR2: SGHVS and FNYEAQ. The length of the CDR3 is 15 residues. CDR3 protein: CASSLGAGVTGELFF. As DNA, the CDR3 is TGTGCCAGCAGCTTAGGGGCAGGGGTCACCGGGGAGCTGTTTTTT.

V usage is TRBV6-2 or TRBV6-3 and J usage is TRBJ1-2; TRBD1 matches 7 bases. Germline assignment: CDR1 MNHEY and CDR2 SVGEGT. This CDR3 has 15 amino acids. The trim removed 6 bases at V and 6 bases at J, leaving 13 bases unmatched. The CDR3 DNA is TGTGCCAGCAGCCGGTACCTGGACAGGAGAGATGGCTACACCTTC. It codes for CASSRYLDRRDGYTF.

This clonotype has only a few counts. The V gene is TRBV28, the J gene TRBJ2-3; tentative D call: TRBD1 (5 bases). The germline V and J ends were trimmed by 4 bases and 2 bases, with 13 bases remaining between them. This CDR3 spans 15 amino acids. CDR1 is MDHEN, CDR2 SYDVKM, per germline. DNA for the CDR3: TGTGCCAGCAGTTCCAGGGTCACGAACACAGATACGCAGTATTTT. It is translated as CASSSRVTNTDTQYF.

The genes are TRBV12-3 or TRBV12-4 and TRBJ1-4; D is possibly TRBD1 (5 bases). The CDR3 extends over 14 amino acids. Trimming took off 6 bases at V and 3 bases at J, with 11 bases between the two ends. In DNA form, the CDR3 reads TGTGCCAGCAGCCCCTGGGGCCCTAATGAAAAACTGTTTTTT. Protein sequence: CASSPWGPNEKLFF.

The rearrangement joins TRBV7-9 to TRBJ2-7; weak D call: TRBD1 (5 bases). Germline V gene sequence: CDR1 SEHNR, CDR2 FQNEAQ (reference sequence). The ends were cut back, 2 bases at V and 3 bases at J, with 14 bases in the middle. This CDR3 comprises 15 residues. This chain's CDR3 is CASSLLGDSNYEQYF. The CDR3 DNA follows: TGTGCCAGCAGCTTATTAGGGGATTCAAACTACGAGCAGTACTTC.

This clonotype was recorded at least ten times. The rearrangement links TRBV6-6 to TRBJ1-6, with D unresolved. The CDR3 sequence is 10 residues long. Trimming removed 3 bases at V and 13 bases at J, with 4 bases between. Germline values: CDR1 MNHNY, CDR2 SVGAGI (reference sequence). In DNA, the CDR3 is TGTGCCAGCAGTTATAACCCCCTCCACTTT. Residues: CASSYNPLHF.

The J gene is TRBJ1-2, the V gene TRBV5-6, with 9 nucleotides matching TRBD1. Looked up from germline, CDR1 is SGHDT and CDR2 is YYEEEE. J gave up 4 bases and V 3 bases, and 13 bases lay outside the gene matches. This CDR3 has 17 residues. The chain's CDR3 is CASSSQGASYRSYGYTF. The CDR3 DNA reads as TGTGCCAGCAGCTCACAGGGGGCGTCGTATAGGTCCTATGGCTACACCTTC.

The rearrangement joins TRBV20-1 to TRBJ1-1; TRBD1 might be the D (5 bases). The CDR3 consists of 12 residues. Deletions cut 6 bases from V and 3 bases from J, with 11 bases between. Germline lookup yields CDR1 DFQATT and CDR2 SNEGSKA (reference sequence). The CDR3 here is CSALRQYTEAFF. The CDR3, as DNA: TGCAGTGCCCTCCGACAGTACACTGAAGCTTTCTTT.

V is TRBV6-5 and J is TRBJ1-1; D unresolved. Germline CDR1 and CDR2: MNHEY and SVGAGI. The CDR3 is 13 residues long. With 5 bases removed from V and 2 bases from J, the gap between germline ends came to 9 bases. As DNA, the CDR3 is TGTGCCAGCAGTAGACATGTCAACACTGAAGCTTTCTTT. Protein product: CASSRHVNTEAFF.

The CDR3 loop reads CASSIVGLLYNEQFF. In DNA, the CDR3 is TGTGCCAGTAGTATAGTCGGGCTACTCTACAATGAGCAGTTCTTC. The chain employs TRBV19 and TRBJ2-1; D is undetermined. V lost 1 base and J 3 bases, leaving 10 bases between the germline ends. CDR3 length: 15 residues. Germline loops: CDR1 LNHDA, CDR2 SQIVND (reference sequence). Variable domain in full (rest from reference TRBV19 and TRBJ2-1): DGGITQSPKYLFRKEGQNVTLSCEQNLNHDAMYWYRQDPGQGLRLIYYSQIVNDFQKGDIAEGYSVSREKKESFPLTVTSAQKNPTAFYLCASSIVGLLYNEQFFGPGTRLTVL.

This chain connects TRBV20-1 to TRBJ1-5, with D tentatively TRBD1 (6 bases). Germline CDR1 DFQATT, CDR2 SNEGSKA (reference sequence). The V end was cut by 0 bases, the J end by 0 bases, with 12 bases between. The CDR3 totals 16 residues. The CDR3 is CSARDIAGDSNQPQHF. The CDR3, as DNA: TGCAGTGCTAGAGATATTGCAGGGGATAGCAATCAGCCCCAGCATTTT.

The V gene is TRBV5-1, the J gene TRBJ2-1; the match to TRBD1 covers 11 bases. In germline, CDR1 is SGHRS, CDR2 YFSETQ. The CDR3 totals 17 residues. V lost 7 bases, J lost 4 bases, and 13 bases stayed unmatched. The CDR3 DNA reads TGCGCCAGCTCCTTCCCCATTGGGACAGGGGGTTACAATGAGCAGTTCTTC. It encodes CASSFPIGTGGYNEQFF. The full variable domain, in which reference TRBV5-1 and TRBJ2-1 provide the parts outside the CDR3, is KAGVTQTPRYLIKTRGQQVTLSCSPISGHRSVSWYQQTPGQGLQFLFEYFSETQRNKGNFPGRFSGRQFSNSRSEMNVSTLELGDSALYLCASSFPIGTGGYNEQFFGPGTRLTVL.

The rearrangement links TRBV7-9 to TRBJ1-1; possible D gene TRBD1, 5 bases. Trimming took off 5 bases at V and 2 bases at J, with 18 bases between the two ends. CDR1 SEHNR and CDR2 FQNEAQ come from the germline V gene (reference sequence). The CDR3 loop spans 16 amino acids. The CDR3 region is CASSGGMRQKNTEAFF. The CDR3 nucleotides read TGTGCCAGCAGCGGTGGTATGCGACAGAAAAACACTGAAGCTTTCTTT.

On this clonotype: At one end the junction does not follow the germline gene, possibly because of a read error. The V gene is TRBV5-1, the J gene TRBJ2-1; 7 bases fit TRBD2. The length of the CDR3 is 15 residues. CDR1 and CDR2 from the germline V gene are SGHRS and YFSETQ. The DNA of the CDR3 is TGCGCCAGCAGCTTGGTCGCGGGGGTAAGAAATGAACAGTTCTTC. Protein: CASSLVAGVRNEQFF.

The rearrangement uses TRBV20-1 and TRBJ1-1; 8 bases are a match to TRBD1. The CDR3 covers 17 residues. Germline assignment: CDR1 DFQATT and CDR2 SNEGSKA (reference sequence). V lost 0 bases, J lost 0 bases, and 9 bases stayed unmatched. CDR3 coding DNA: TGCAGTGCTAGAGATTACAACTCAGGGGGCATGAACACTGAAGCTTTCTTT. Amino acids: CSARDYNSGGMNTEAFF.

This chain links TRBV28 with TRBJ2-3; a possible D gene is TRBD1 (5 bases). CDR3 size: 15 residues. Germline-derived CDR1 and CDR2 are MDHEN and SYDVKM. Trimming removed 5 bases at V and 3 bases at J, with 15 bases between. The CDR3 nucleotides are TGTGCCAGCAGTGGACGACCCACAGGTACAGATACGCAGTATTTT. It specifies CASSGRPTGTDTQYF.

This clonotype was counted between two and nine times. This rearrangement joins TRBV7-2 to TRBJ2-3; the match to TRBD1 covers 7 bases. The germline V gene encodes CDR1 SGHTA and CDR2 FQGNSA. The V segment lost 5 bases and the J segment 3 bases; nucleotides outside the gene matches: 11. This CDR3 is built from 16 residues. CDR3 sequence (DNA): TGTGCCAGCAGCGCCTGGGACAGAGGGGAGACAGATACGCAGTATTTT. It codes for CASSAWDRGETDTQYF.